Shown below are 10 T cell receptor beta chains from a single sample sequenced in a study of T cells after posttransplantation cyclophosphamide (dated by TCRdb to the mid-2010s). Libraries were built with the immunoSEQ multiplex PCR assay. TCRdb obtained this table from immuneACCESS and retained in-frame rearrangements with V and J assigned. These tables miss some clones; where compared with another copy, unresolved V genes account for less than half of the shortfall, and the remainder is unexplained. Across this sample, more than 35,000 clones were tabulated and none appeared just once. Of the sample, roughly 2.5% is held by the ten largest clones. The specimen was PBMCs. Receptors originate from a man aged 50 to 60 in good health, CMV-negative, and a related stem cell transplant donor.

The chain links TRBV7-6 to TRBJ2-3; D remains ambiguous. The germline V gene has CDR1 SGHVS and CDR2 FNYEAQ. Trimming left V 6 bases short and J 6 bases short, with 10 bases between. The CDR3 totals 12 residues. This CDR3 reads CASSPAADTQYF. As DNA, the CDR3 is TGTGCCAGCAGTCCCGCCGCGGATACGCAGTATTTT.

There are many counts of this clone. The gene calls are TRBV10-1 and TRBJ2-1; TRBD2 agrees at 7 bases. The ends lost 2 bases at V and 0 bases at J; junction bases unmatched: 4. The CDR3 spans 16 residues. Looked up from germline, CDR1 is WNHNN and CDR2 is SYGVQD (reference sequence). In DNA, the CDR3 is TGCGCCAGCAGTGAGCGGGAGGCTAGCTCCTACAATGAGCAGTTCTTC. Translated, it gives CASSEREASSYNEQFF.

This clone was seen repeatedly, ten times or more. The chain links TRBV7-9 to TRBJ1-4; tentatively, D is TRBD1 (5 bases). The V and J ends lost 1 base and 5 bases respectively, with 17 bases between them. CDR1 SEHNR and CDR2 FQNEAQ come from the germline V gene (reference sequence). The CDR3 runs to 17 residues. The CDR3 DNA sequence: TGTGCCAGCAGCTTAGAAGTGAGACAGCATAAAAATGAAAAACTGTTTTTT. This encodes CASSLEVRQHKNEKLFF.

This clone was picked up a small number of times. The rearrangement links TRBV7-9 to TRBJ1-6; D remains unclear. This CDR3 contains 19 residues. The V end was cut by 2 bases, the J end by 6 bases, with 23 bases between. CDR1 and CDR2 from the germline V gene are SEHNR and FQNEAQ (reference sequence). The CDR3 here is CASSLSRRVGRLGNSPLHF. The CDR3 DNA follows: TGTGCCAGCAGCTTAAGTCGTCGGGTCGGGAGGTTGGGTAATTCACCCCTCCACTTT.

This clone was seen ten or more times. The gene calls are TRBV27 and TRBJ2-1; 8 bases match TRBD1. Trimming cost V 2 bases and J 5 bases; bases outside gene matches: 5. The V gene's germline CDR1 is MNHEY and CDR2 SMNVEV (reference sequence). CDR3 length: 15 amino acids. The CDR3 DNA is TGTGCCAGCAGTTTAACGGGGACAGGCAACAATGAGCAGTTCTTC. Encoded protein: CASSLTGTGNNEQFF.

This clone was recorded at least ten times. The chain employs TRBV6-5 and TRBJ1-3; D might be TRBD1 (5 bases). V was cut by 10 bases and J by 3 bases, with 19 bases left in between. The CDR3 runs to 15 residues. Per germline, CDR1 MNHEY and CDR2 SVGAGI. CDR3 sequence (DNA): TGTGCCACCCGGCGGGGGAGAAGAGATGGAAACACCATATATTTT. Translated: CATRRGRRDGNTIYF.

This clone was seen at least ten times. The genes are TRBV5-5 and TRBJ2-4, with TRBD2 matching 9 bases. Per the germline V gene, CDR1 is SGHKS and CDR2 is YYEKEE (reference sequence). With V trimmed by 2 bases and J by 7 bases, 10 bases remained unmatched. This CDR3 region has 16 residues. The CDR3 nucleotides read TGTGCCAGCAGCTTCCCTAGCGGGACGGTATATAACATTCAGTACTTC. It is translated as CASSFPSGTVYNIQYF.

V usage is TRBV2 and J usage is TRBJ2-5, with TRBD1 matching 7 bases. The J call is in doubt because the DNA end fits TRBJ2-7 better. This CDR3 is built from 15 residues. Germline V gives CDR1 SNHLY, CDR2 FYNNEI. The DNA for the CDR3 is TGTGCCAGCGGTACTCCGGGACAGATCTCCTACGAGCAGTACTTC. Its protein product is CASGTPGQISYEQYF.

This clone was observed at least ten times. The gene calls are TRBV6-6 and TRBJ1-1, with D tentatively TRBD1 (6 bases). Germline V gene lookup returns CDR1 MNHNY and CDR2 SVGAGI (reference sequence). V lost 7 bases to trimming and J lost 4 bases, with 13 bases between them. The CDR3 runs 13 residues. The CDR3 loop reads CASKGGSGTEAFF. In DNA form, the CDR3 reads TGTGCCAGCAAAGGGGGAAGCGGCACTGAAGCTTTCTTT.

This clone came up many times. This chain connects TRBV19 to TRBJ1-6; TRBD1 matches at 10 bases. V trimming: 3 bases; J trimming: 2 bases; junction bases outside the gene matches: 4. CDR1 LNHDA and CDR2 SQIVND come from the germline V gene (reference sequence). The CDR3 has 17 amino acids. The CDR3 here is CASSMGQGQTYNSPLHF. CDR3 sequence (DNA): TGTGCCAGTAGTATGGGACAGGGGCAGACCTATAATTCACCCCTCCACTTT.